The source of this T cell receptor beta chain is a study of radiotherapy plus CTLA-4 blockade in lung cancer. Here immunoSEQ multiplex PCR was the method, and the copy in TCRdb shows in-frame clones only, minus some. The sample consists of approximately 50,000 clones, 75% to 90% of them appearing once. Germline CDR1 is MNHEY and CDR2 is SMNVEV (reference sequence). The CDR3 sequence is 13 residues long. V trimming: 7 bases; J trimming: 4 bases; junction bases outside the gene matches: 3. The material sequenced was peripheral blood, taken from a patient treated with radiotherapy plus ipilimumab. The TCR originated in a human donor with non-small cell lung cancer that progressed on radiotherapy plus ipilimumab. Some clones in this sample may be carry-over from other donors' samples. V gene TRBV27 combines with J gene TRBJ2-2; 7 bases fit TRBD1. In nucleotides, the CDR3 is TGTGCCAGCAAGAGGGGGCCCACCGGGGAGCTGTTTTTT. Its translation is CASKRGPTGELFF.